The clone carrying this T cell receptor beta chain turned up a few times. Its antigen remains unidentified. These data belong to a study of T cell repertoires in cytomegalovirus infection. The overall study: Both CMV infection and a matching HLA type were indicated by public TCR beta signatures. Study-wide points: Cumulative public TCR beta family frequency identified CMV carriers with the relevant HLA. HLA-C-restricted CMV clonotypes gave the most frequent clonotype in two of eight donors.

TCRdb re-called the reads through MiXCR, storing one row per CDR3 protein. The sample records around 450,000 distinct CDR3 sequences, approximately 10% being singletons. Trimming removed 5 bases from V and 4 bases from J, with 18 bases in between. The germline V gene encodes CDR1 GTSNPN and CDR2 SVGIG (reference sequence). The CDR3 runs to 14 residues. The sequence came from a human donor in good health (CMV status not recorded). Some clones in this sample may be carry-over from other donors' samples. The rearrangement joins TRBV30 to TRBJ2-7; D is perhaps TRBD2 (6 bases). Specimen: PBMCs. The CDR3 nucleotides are TGTGCCTGGGACGCCGGGACTCTCCAGTACGAGCAGTACTTC. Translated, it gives CAWDAGTLQYEQYF.